This TCR beta chain is from a study of identical twins. Notes on the study in general: Reduced insertions were recorded for abundant cord blood beta clonotypes, with no such pattern in memory repertoires. Cross-sectional statistical analysis was relied on for the conclusions, without the same donors being followed. Excess sharing by twins proved weaker in beta out-of-frame sequences.

Comments on this clonotype: Its specificity is not known. At one end the junction does not follow the germline gene, possibly because of a read error.

Template switching created a universal primer site, and the cDNA included unique molecular identifiers. Each CDR3 protein gets one entry after TCRdb re-called the 5' RACE reads with MiXCR. The table records fewer than 20,000 distinct CDR3 sequences, 69% of them present only once. In germline, CDR1 is SGHRS, CDR2 YFSETQ. This CDR3 is 15 amino acids long. The sequence was obtained from a woman younger than 30 in good health. This table probably holds off-target reads from a library built for another chain. Sequencing input: memory (CD45RO+) T cells sorted from blood. The V and J genes are TRBV5-1 and TRBJ2-7; D might be TRBD1 or TRBD2, each matching 6 bases. CDR3 sequence (DNA): TGCGCCAGCAGCTTGTTATTTGGCGGGACAAACGAGCAGCACTTC. Translated: CASSLLFGGTNEQHF. The variable domain in full, with the rest retrieved from reference TRBV5-1 and TRBJ2-7, is KAGVTQTPRYLIKTRGQQVTLSCSPISGHRSVSWYQQTPGQGLQFLFEYFSETQRNKGNFPGRFSGRQFSNSRSEMNVSTLELGDSALYLCASSLLFGGTNEQHFGPGTRLTVT.